The clone carrying this T cell receptor beta chain was seen repeatedly, ten times or more. Antigen unknown. The data were obtained in a study of neurological immune-mediated disorders. Study findings and constraints: None of the CDR3 amino acid sequences in expanded clones turned up in more than one subject, which points to private repertoires in all groups. Expansion of TCR clones was greatest in HTLV-1-associated myelopathy and smallest in multiple sclerosis, where it fell below that of healthy controls.

Time point noted: technical triplicate 1. One entry per CDR3 protein, called by TCRdb with MiXCR from the 5' RACE reads. The sample has 25,000 or so distinct CDR3 sequences, 13% seen once. V trimming: 7 bases; J trimming: 2 bases; junction bases outside the gene matches: 8. Germline assignment: CDR1 DFQATT and CDR2 SNEGSKA (reference sequence). This CDR3 contains 13 residues. The chain has TRBV20-1 and TRBJ2-7; 7 bases match TRBD1. The receptor was isolated from a female donor with HTLV-1-associated myelopathy (HAM/TSP). The sequenced sample consisted of CD4+ T cells from blood. The CDR3, as DNA: TGCAGTGTTTCGACAGGGACGACCTACGAGCAGTACTTC. This sequence encodes CSVSTGTTYEQYF.